Reported below is one T cell receptor (beta chain). Its specificity is not known. The germline gives CDR1 SGHAT, CDR2 FQDESV (reference sequence). The CDR3 length is 18 residues. V shed 0 bases and J 4 bases; nucleotides not matched to a gene: 11. These data belong to a study of response to subunit inactivated influenza vaccine. Study findings and constraints: T cells newly recruited by each seasonal influenza vaccination are few, the authors suggested.

TCRdb independently ran MiXCR on the RT-PCR reads; one entry per CDR3 protein. The sample consists of about 520,000 distinct CDR3 sequences, around 7.9% of them appearing once. This chain uses TRBV11-1 with TRBJ2-1, with 8 bases matching TRBD2. The sequences come from PBMCs from blood, collected less than 30 months after vaccination. The TCR sequence derives from a man in his fifties or sixties who received an inactivated influenza vaccine. Here the CDR3 DNA reads TGTGCCAGCAGCTTAGCCATAGCGGGGACGAGCCAATACAATGAGCAGTTCTTC. Translating it yields CASSLAIAGTSQYNEQFF.